This paragraph reports one T cell receptor (beta chain). The data stem from a study of blood T cell repertoires in COVID-19. Using immunoSEQ multiplex PCR, the repertoire was profiled, and TCRdb retains in-frame clones only, with some absent. Altogether 310,000 or so clones are present, around 90% being singletons, with the ten largest covering about 2.2%. CDR3 length: 14 amino acids. Looked up from germline, CDR1 is SGHRS and CDR2 is YFSETQ. Deletions cut 0 bases from V and 5 bases from J, with 8 bases between. Material for sequencing was peripheral blood. The V and J genes are TRBV5-1 and TRBJ2-2; a possible D gene is TRBD1 (6 bases). The sequence came from a woman aged 50 to 60 who had recovered from COVID-19. The CDR3 sequence is CASSLVTGTGELFF. CDR3 DNA: TGCGCCAGCAGCTTGGTCACAGGGACCGGGGAGCTGTTTTTT.